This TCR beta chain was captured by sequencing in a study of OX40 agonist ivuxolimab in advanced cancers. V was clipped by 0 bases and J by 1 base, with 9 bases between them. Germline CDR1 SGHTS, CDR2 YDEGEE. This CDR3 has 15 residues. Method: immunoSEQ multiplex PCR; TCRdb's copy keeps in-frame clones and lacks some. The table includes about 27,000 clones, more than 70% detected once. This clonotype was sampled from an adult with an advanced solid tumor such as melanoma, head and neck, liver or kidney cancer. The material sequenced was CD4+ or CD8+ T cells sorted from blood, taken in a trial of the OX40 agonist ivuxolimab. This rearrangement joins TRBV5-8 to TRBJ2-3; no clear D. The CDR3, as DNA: TGTGCCAGCAGCTTGGTACGTTTGGGCACAGATACGCAGTATTTT. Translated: CASSLVRLGTDTQYF.